The 24 T cell receptor beta chains in this list originate from one sample, sequenced in a study of identical twins (dated by TCRdb to between 2015 and 2016). Library preparation employed 5' RACE. TCRdb lists the instrument as Illumina HiSeq 2000. TCRdb reanalyzed the raw reads on its own, using fastp at Q25 for trimming and MiXCR for clone calling, and kept in-frame beta chains. Duplicate CDR3 protein sequences are folded into a single record with the most common DNA and genes. This sample lists 700,000 or so distinct CDR3 sequences; approximately 9% were detected once. The ten biggest clones cover approximately 0.89% of the sample. These data also formed part of another study, on yellow fever vaccine responses in identical twins.

Specimen: PBMCs. The receptors were sampled from a woman younger than 35 in good health.

This clonotype showed up many times. CDR3 sequence (DNA): TGCGCCAGCAGCTTTGGTCAGGGGGATTACACCGGGGAGCTGTTTTTT. The encoded protein is CASSFGQGDYTGELFF. The chain is built from TRBV5-1 and TRBJ2-2, with TRBD1 identical over 7 bases. This CDR3 contains 16 residues. Germline assignment: CDR1 SGHRS and CDR2 YFSETQ. Trimming cost V 2 bases and J 3 bases; bases outside gene matches: 7.

This sequence joins TRBV18 and TRBJ2-6; D remains unclear. The V gene's germline CDR1 is KGHSH and CDR2 LQKENI. The CDR3 runs 16 residues. The V and J ends lost 10 bases and 2 bases respectively, with 18 bases between them. The CDR3 spells CATSVGSQTGANVLTF. The CDR3, as DNA: TGTGCCACCTCGGTTGGATCCCAGACTGGGGCCAACGTCCTGACTTTC.

V and J are TRBV2 and TRBJ2-1; 11 bases agree with TRBD2. V was clipped by 6 bases and J by 8 bases; unmatched bases: 3. Germline CDR1 SNHLY, CDR2 FYNNEI. The CDR3 consists of 13 residues. CDR3 bases: TGTGCCAGCAGGGTAGCGGGAGGGTATGAGCAGTTCTTC. This encodes CASRVAGGYEQFF.

This clonotype was seen repeatedly, ten times or more. The chain combines TRBV12-3 or TRBV12-4 with TRBJ1-6; 9 positions match TRBD1. V gave up 4 bases and J gave up 6 bases; unmatched junction bases: 4. The CDR3 contains 15 residues. The CDR3 sequence is CASSSRTGVNSPLHF. CDR3 DNA: TGTGCCAGCAGTTCCCGGACAGGGGTTAATTCACCCCTCCACTTT.

The gene calls are TRBV5-1 and TRBJ2-7; TRBD1 aligns across 7 bases. Germline trimming cut 8 bases from V and 2 bases from J; bases unmatched to any gene: 7. Germline assignment: CDR1 SGHRS and CDR2 YFSETQ. This CDR3 has 13 amino acids. The CDR3 DNA sequence: TGCGCCAGTAGAGCTGGGACAGCCTACGAGCAGTACTTC. Amino acids: CASRAGTAYEQYF.

The chain joins TRBV4-3 to TRBJ2-1; 8 bases are a match to TRBD2. Trimming took 2 bases from V and 3 from J; bases not matched to a gene: 3. The V gene's germline CDR1 is LGHNA and CDR2 YSLEER. CDR3 length equals 15 residues. The CDR3 nucleotides read TGCGCCAGCAGCCAACTTACTAGCGGCTACAATGAGCAGTTCTTC. This sequence encodes CASSQLTSGYNEQFF.

This clonotype has more than one count but fewer than ten. The gene calls are TRBV7-9 and TRBJ2-1; 13 nucleotides match TRBD2. CDR1 and CDR2 from the germline V gene are SEHNR and FQNEAQ (reference sequence). Trimming at V came to 3 bases and at J to 7 bases, leaving 6 bases not matched to a gene. CDR3 length equals 16 residues. DNA for the CDR3: TGTGCCAGCAGCTTTACCCCGGGACTAGCGGGAAATGAGCAGTTCTTC. Translation gives CASSFTPGLAGNEQFF.

In this sample, this clonotype turned up many times. The gene calls are TRBV5-1 and TRBJ1-1; D call uncertain. V was clipped by 4 bases and J by 5 bases, with 18 bases between them. The CDR3 has 15 amino acids. The germline gives CDR1 SGHRS, CDR2 YFSETQ. CDR3 coding DNA: TGCGCCAGCAGCGCGGCTCTGGGGAGAATTACTGAAGCTTTCTTT. Translating gives CASSAALGRITEAFF.

J is TRBJ2-3 and V is TRBV9; 7 bases are a match to TRBD2. V trimming: 8 bases; J trimming: 0 bases; junction bases outside the gene matches: 9. Germline CDR1 and CDR2: SGDLS and YYNGEE. This CDR3 spans 15 amino acids. CDR3 region: CASRASGTSTDTQYF. The DNA for the CDR3 is TGTGCCAGTCGGGCTAGCGGAACTAGCACAGATACGCAGTATTTT.

This chain uses TRBV25-1 with TRBJ2-7; D is undetermined. V was pared by 5 bases and J by 2 bases, with 13 bases between. Germline V CDR1 and CDR2: MGHDK, SYGVNS. The CDR3 is made up of 14 amino acids. The CDR3 region has the DNA TGTGCCAGCAGTAGATCCGGGTCGGCCTACGAGCAGTACTTC. Protein: CASSRSGSAYEQYF.

This clonotype was picked up many times. V is TRBV2 and J is TRBJ2-5; 9 bases line up with TRBD2. The germline V gene encodes CDR1 SNHLY and CDR2 FYNNEI. CDR3 length: 14 amino acids. V shed 6 bases, J shed 3 bases, and the junction held 5 bases outside the gene matches. The DNA for the CDR3 is TGTGCCAGCAGCACTCTAGCGGGAAAAGAGACCCAGTACTTC. Translating it yields CASSTLAGKETQYF.

Ten or more counts support this clonotype. This chain connects TRBV6-2 or TRBV6-3 to TRBJ2-6; D gene ambiguous. This CDR3 region has 13 residues. The V end lost 8 bases, the J end lost 0 bases, and 5 bases lay between the germline ends. The V gene's germline CDR1 is MNHEY and CDR2 SVGEGT. CDR3 in DNA: TGTGCCAGCGGTGACTCTGGGGCCAACGTCCTGACTTTC. Its translation is CASGDSGANVLTF.

This clonotype was seen only a few times. The rearrangement uses TRBV4-1 and TRBJ2-7; 9 nucleotides match TRBD1. CDR1 MGHRA and CDR2 YSYEKL come from the germline V gene. V gave up 4 bases and J gave up 0 bases; unmatched junction bases: 4. The CDR3 extends over 15 amino acids. The CDR3 reads CASSPTGGASYEQYF. The DNA of the CDR3 is TGCGCCAGCAGCCCCACAGGGGGCGCCTCCTACGAGCAGTACTTC.

This clonotype occurred a few times. This chain connects TRBV6-5 to TRBJ2-7; D uncertain. The CDR3 sequence is 14 residues long. V lost 0 bases to trimming and J lost 0 bases, with 6 bases between them. CDR1 is MNHEY, CDR2 SVGAGI, per germline. CDR3 in DNA: TGTGCCAGCAGTTACTCCAAATACTCCTACGAGCAGTACTTC. It specifies CASSYSKYSYEQYF.

V is TRBV4-3 and J is TRBJ2-1, with TRBD2 matching 12 bases. Per the germline V gene, CDR1 is LGHNA and CDR2 is YSLEER. V trimming: 1 base; J trimming: 6 bases; junction bases outside the gene matches: 10. The CDR3 loop spans 18 amino acids. As DNA, the CDR3 is TGCGCCAGCAGCCAAGTTCTAGCGGGAGGGCCACCCCTCAATGAGCAGTTCTTC. The encoded protein is CASSQVLAGGPPLNEQFF.

In its sample, this clonotype was seen a few times. This chain joins TRBV10-3 and TRBJ2-5; the match to TRBD1 covers 7 bases. V lost 0 bases to trimming and J lost 4 bases; unmatched junction nucleotides: 11. The CDR3 runs to 17 residues. The germline V gene encodes CDR1 ENHRY and CDR2 SYGVKD. The CDR3 spells CAISESMSVQGRETQYF. Written as DNA, the CDR3 is TGTGCCATCAGTGAGTCAATGTCCGTACAGGGGCGAGAGACCCAGTACTTC.

In this sample, this clonotype turned up a few times. The gene calls are TRBV9 and TRBJ2-5; unclear D gene. Trimming left V 0 bases short and J 3 bases short, with 9 bases between. This CDR3 spans 14 amino acids. Germline V lookup: CDR1 SGDLS, CDR2 YYNGEE. This CDR3 reads CASSVGLVEETQYF. CDR3 bases: TGTGCCAGCAGCGTAGGGTTGGTGGAAGAGACCCAGTACTTC.

The rearrangement uses TRBV10-3 and TRBJ2-5; 11 nucleotides line up with TRBD2. The ends lost 0 bases at V and 5 bases at J; junction bases unmatched: 14. This CDR3 region has 19 residues. From germline, CDR1 is ENHRY and CDR2 SYGVKD. This chain's CDR3 is CAISESAAPVAGGSETQYF. The CDR3 coding sequence is TGTGCCATCAGTGAGTCCGCAGCCCCAGTAGCGGGAGGGTCGGAGACCCAGTACTTC.

This clonotype was counted a few times. The V call is TRBV5-1, the J call TRBJ2-3; TRBD2 aligns across 9 bases. The CDR3 consists of 17 residues. CDR1 SGHRS and CDR2 YFSETQ come from the germline V gene. J gave up 2 bases and V 0 bases, and 7 bases lay outside the gene matches. The CDR3 spells CASSLGAGGPNTDTQYF. CDR3 nucleotide sequence: TGCGCCAGCAGCTTGGGGGCGGGGGGGCCGAACACAGATACGCAGTATTTT.

This chain joins TRBV3-1 and TRBJ1-3; D ambiguous. Trimming shortened V by 2 bases and J by 3 bases, and 20 bases separated the two germline ends. CDR1 is LGHDT, CDR2 YNNKEL, per germline (reference sequence). The CDR3 is made up of 18 amino acids. The CDR3 nucleotides read TGTGCCAGCAGCCAATTGACGGGCAGGTCCATTCGTGGAAACACCATATATTTT. Translation gives CASSQLTGRSIRGNTIYF.

V gene TRBV2 combines with J gene TRBJ2-3, with D tentatively TRBD2 (6 bases). The V end lost 0 bases, the J end lost 6 bases, and 7 bases lay between the germline ends. The V gene's germline CDR1 is SNHLY and CDR2 FYNNEI. The length of the CDR3 is 13 residues. The CDR3 nucleotides read TGTGCCAGCAGTGAAGCGCGGGGTGATACGCAGTATTTT. Its protein product is CASSEARGDTQYF.

This clonotype has only a few counts. This rearrangement joins TRBV6-2 or TRBV6-3 to TRBJ2-5, with a tentative D call TRBD2 (5 bases). The CDR3 sequence is 10 residues long. Trimming pared 6 bases from V and 9 bases from J, leaving 8 bases between. Germline V gene data show CDR1 as MNHEY and CDR2 as SVGEGT. The CDR3 DNA is TGTGCCAGCAGCTCCGGGGCCCAGTACTTC. Its protein is CASSSGAQYF.

This clonotype showed up many times. V is TRBV6-1 and J is TRBJ2-2; 7 bases fit TRBD2. The CDR3 covers 16 residues. Germline trimming cut 5 bases from V and 0 bases from J; bases unmatched to any gene: 6. Germline V CDR1 and CDR2: MNHNS, SASEGT. In DNA form, the CDR3 reads TGTGCCAGCAGTCTTTCAGCGGGACCGAACACCGGGGAGCTGTTTTTT. Translated: CASSLSAGPNTGELFF.

The chain recombines TRBV10-2 with TRBJ1-2; no firm D call. The length of the CDR3 is 14 residues. Germline loops: CDR1 WSHSY, CDR2 SAAADI. The ends were cut back, 1 base at V and 0 bases at J, with 6 bases in the middle. This CDR3 reads CASSEWVANYGYTF. The DNA for the CDR3 is TGCGCCAGCAGTGAGTGGGTAGCTAACTATGGCTACACCTTC.